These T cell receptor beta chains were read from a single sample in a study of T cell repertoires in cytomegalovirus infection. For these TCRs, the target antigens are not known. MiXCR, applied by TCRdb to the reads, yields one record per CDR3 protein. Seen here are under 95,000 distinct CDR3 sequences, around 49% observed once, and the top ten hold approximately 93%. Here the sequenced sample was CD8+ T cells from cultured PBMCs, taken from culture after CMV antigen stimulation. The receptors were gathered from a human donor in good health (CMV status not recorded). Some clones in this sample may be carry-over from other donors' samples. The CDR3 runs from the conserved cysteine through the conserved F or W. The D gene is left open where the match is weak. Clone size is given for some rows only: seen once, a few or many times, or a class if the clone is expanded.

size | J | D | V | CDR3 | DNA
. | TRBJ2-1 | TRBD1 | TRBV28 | CASSLDRGRRVQFF | TGTGCCAGCAGTTTGGACAGGGGGCGTAGGGTTCAGTTCTTC
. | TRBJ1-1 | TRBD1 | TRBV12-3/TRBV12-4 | CASSFPGQGNTEAFF | TGTGCCAGCAGTTTTCCTGGACAGGGGAACACTGAAGCTTTCTTT
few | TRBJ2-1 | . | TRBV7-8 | CASSLIGRVSYNEQFF | TGTGCCAGCAGCTTAATAGGCAGGGTATCCTACAATGAGCAGTTCTTC
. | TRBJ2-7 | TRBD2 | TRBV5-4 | CASSIWYVRGTSYEQYF | TGTGCCAGCAGCATATGGTATGTGCGGGGGACCTCCTACGAGCAGTACTTC
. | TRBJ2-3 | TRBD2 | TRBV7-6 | CASSPGGAVTDTQYF | TGTGCCAGCAGCCCCGGGGGGGCCGTCACAGATACGCAGTATTTT
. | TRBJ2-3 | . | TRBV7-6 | CASSYTDTDTQYF | TGTGCCAGCAGTTACACCGACACAGATACGCAGTATTTT
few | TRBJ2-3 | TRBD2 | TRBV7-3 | CASSLAGGNTDTQYF | TGTGCCAGCAGCTTAGCGGGAGGGAACACAGATACGCAGTATTTT
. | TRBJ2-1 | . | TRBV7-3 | CASSFSPVSYNEQFF | TGTGCCAGCAGCTTCTCACCAGTCTCCTACAATGAGCAGTTCTTC
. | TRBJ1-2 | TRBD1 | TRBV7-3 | CASSSFARTGGFYGYTF | TGTGCCAGCAGCTCCTTCGCAAGGACAGGGGGCTTCTATGGCTACACCTTC
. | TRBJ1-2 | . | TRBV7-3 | CASRTRQGDVYGYTF | TGTGCCAGCAGAACACGGCAGGGAGATGTCTATGGCTACACCTTC
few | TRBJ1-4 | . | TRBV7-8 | CASSSPTVSNEKLFF | TGTGCCAGCAGCTCCCCGACAGTATCTAATGAAAAACTGTTTTTT
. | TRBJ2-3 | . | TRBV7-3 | CASSLINTDTQYF | TGTGCCAGCAGCTTAATAAACACAGATACGCAGTATTTT
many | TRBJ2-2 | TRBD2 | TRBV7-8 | CASSLARGTSGTGELFF | TGTGCCAGCAGCTTAGCCCGCGGGACTAGCGGAACCGGGGAGCTGTTTTTT
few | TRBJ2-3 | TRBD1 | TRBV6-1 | CASSEGDGTGSDTQYF | TGTGCCAGCAGTGAAGGGGACGGGACAGGGTCAGATACGCAGTATTTT
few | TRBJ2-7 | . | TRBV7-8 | CASSLGTAAYEQYF | TGTGCCAGCAGCTTGGGGACGGCCGCCTACGAGCAGTACTTC
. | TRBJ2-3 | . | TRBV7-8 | CASSRGAGAATDTQYF | TGTGCCAGCAGCCGAGGGGCGGGGGCAGCCACAGATACGCAGTATTTT
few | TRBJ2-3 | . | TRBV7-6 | CASSRKVSGSDTQYF | TGTGCCAGCAGCCGTAAAGTTTCAGGTTCAGATACGCAGTATTTT
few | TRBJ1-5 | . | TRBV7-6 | CASSSARTPDQPQHF | TGTGCCAGCAGCTCGGCTCGGACCCCAGATCAGCCCCAGCATTTT
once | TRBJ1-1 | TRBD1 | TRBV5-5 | CASSWGTGNTEAFF | TGTGCCAGCAGCTGGGGGACAGGGAACACTGAAGCTTTCTTT
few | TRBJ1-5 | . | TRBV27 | CASTLGGPNQPQHF | TGTGCCAGCACCTTGGGAGGGCCCAATCAGCCCCAGCATTTT
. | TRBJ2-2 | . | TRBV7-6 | CASRGGAGLRENLGANTGELFF | TGTGCCAGCAGAGGGGGCGCTGGATTGCGGGAGAATCTGGGGGCGAACACCGGGGAGCTGTTTTTT
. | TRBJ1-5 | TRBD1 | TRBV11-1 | CASSPGGGGNQPQHF | TGTGCCAGCAGCCCAGGGGGCGGGGGCAATCAGCCCCAGCATTTT